The clone carrying this T cell receptor beta chain was seen only a few times. What it binds is not known. This specimen comes from a study of OX40 agonist ivuxolimab in advanced cancers. Study background: The dose-escalation group included hepatocellular carcinoma, melanoma, renal cell carcinoma and head and neck cancer. Overall study results and limits: Also showing low normalized T-cell clonal expansion were some of the nonresponders.

CDR3 size: 13 residues. V dropped 5 bases and J dropped 7; count of bases not matched to a gene: 3. Germline V gives CDR1 SEHNR, CDR2 FQNEAQ (reference sequence). Libraries were prepared by immunoSEQ multiplex PCR; TCRdb keeps only in-frame clonotypes and omits some of them. The data contain tens of thousands of clones, approximately 86% of them singletons. The receptor was isolated from an adult with an advanced solid tumor such as melanoma, head and neck, liver or kidney cancer. The input for sequencing was CD4+ or CD8+ T cells sorted from blood, taken in a trial of the OX40 agonist ivuxolimab. The V call is TRBV7-9, the J call TRBJ2-4, with 9 bases aligning to TRBD1. CDR3 bases: TGTGCCAGCAGCACCGGACAGGGGAACATTCAGTACTTC. This gives the protein CASSTGQGNIQYF.